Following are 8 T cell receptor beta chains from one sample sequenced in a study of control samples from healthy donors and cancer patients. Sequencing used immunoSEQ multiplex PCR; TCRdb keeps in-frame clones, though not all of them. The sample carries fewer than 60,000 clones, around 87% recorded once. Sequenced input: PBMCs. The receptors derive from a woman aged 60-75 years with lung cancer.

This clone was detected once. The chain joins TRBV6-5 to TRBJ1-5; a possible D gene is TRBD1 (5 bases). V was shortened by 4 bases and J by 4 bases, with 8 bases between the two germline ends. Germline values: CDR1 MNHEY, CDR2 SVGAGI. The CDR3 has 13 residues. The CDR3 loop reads CASSSQGNQPQHF. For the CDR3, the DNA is TGTGCCAGCAGTTCCCAGGGAAATCAGCCCCAGCATTTT.

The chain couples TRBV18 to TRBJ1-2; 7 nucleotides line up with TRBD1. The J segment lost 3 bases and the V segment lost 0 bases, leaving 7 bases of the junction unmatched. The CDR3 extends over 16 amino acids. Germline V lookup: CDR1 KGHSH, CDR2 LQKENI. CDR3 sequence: CASSPPVDQGDYGYTF. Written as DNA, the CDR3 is TGTGCCAGCTCACCACCGGTAGACCAGGGGGACTATGGCTACACCTTC. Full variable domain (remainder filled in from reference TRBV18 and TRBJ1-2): NAGVMQNPRHLVRRRGQEARLRCSPMKGHSHVYWYRQLPEEGLKFMVYLQKENIIDESGMPKERFSAEFPKEGPSILRIQQVVRGDSAAYFCASSPPVDQGDYGYTFGSGTRLTVV.

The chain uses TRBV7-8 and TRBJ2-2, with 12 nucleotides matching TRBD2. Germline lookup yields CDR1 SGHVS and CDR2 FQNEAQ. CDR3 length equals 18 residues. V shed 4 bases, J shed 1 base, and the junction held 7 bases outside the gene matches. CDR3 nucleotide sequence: TGTGCCAGCAGCTCCGGGACTAGCGGGTGGGGGAACACCGGGGAGCTGTTTTTT. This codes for CASSSGTSGWGNTGELFF.

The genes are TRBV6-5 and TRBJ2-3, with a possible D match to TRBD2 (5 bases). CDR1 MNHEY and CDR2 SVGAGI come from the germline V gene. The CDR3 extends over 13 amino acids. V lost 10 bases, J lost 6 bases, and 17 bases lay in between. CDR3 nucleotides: TGTGCCACGAGAGAGGGAAGATCGGATACGCAGTATTTT. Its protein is CATREGRSDTQYF.

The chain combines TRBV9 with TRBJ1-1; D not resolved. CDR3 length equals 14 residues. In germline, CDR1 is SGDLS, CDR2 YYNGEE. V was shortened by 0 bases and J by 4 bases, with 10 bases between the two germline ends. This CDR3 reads CASSVDGTRTEAFF. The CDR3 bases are TGTGCCAGCAGCGTAGATGGCACGCGCACTGAAGCTTTCTTT.

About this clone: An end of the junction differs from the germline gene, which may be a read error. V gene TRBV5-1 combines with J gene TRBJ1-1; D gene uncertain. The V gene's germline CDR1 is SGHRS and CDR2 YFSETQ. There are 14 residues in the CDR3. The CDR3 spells CASRLDAVNTEAFF. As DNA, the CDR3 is TGCGCCAGCAGATTGGATGCGGTGAACACTGAAGCTTTCTTT. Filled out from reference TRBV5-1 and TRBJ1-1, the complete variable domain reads KAGVTQTPRYLIKTRGQQVTLSCSPISGHRSVSWYQQTPGQGLQFLFEYFSETQRNKGNFPGRFSGRQFSNSRSEMNVSTLELGDSALYLCASRLDAVNTEAFFGQGTRLTVV.

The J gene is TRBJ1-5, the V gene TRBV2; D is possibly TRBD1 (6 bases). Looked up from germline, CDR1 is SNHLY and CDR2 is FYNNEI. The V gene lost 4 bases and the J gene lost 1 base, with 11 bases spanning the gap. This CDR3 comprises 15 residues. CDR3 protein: CASSAGHPSNQPQHF. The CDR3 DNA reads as TGTGCCAGCAGTGCGGGACACCCAAGCAATCAGCCCCAGCATTTT.

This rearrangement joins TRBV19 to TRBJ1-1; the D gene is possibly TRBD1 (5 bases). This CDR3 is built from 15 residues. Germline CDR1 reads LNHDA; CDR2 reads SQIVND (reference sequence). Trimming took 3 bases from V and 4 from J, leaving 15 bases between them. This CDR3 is CASSIMDLGGTEAFF. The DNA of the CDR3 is TGTGCCAGTAGTATTATGGACCTCGGGGGCACTGAAGCTTTCTTT.